Shown below are 23 T cell receptor beta chains from a single sample sequenced in a study of T cells in localized non-small cell lung cancer. Only in-frame clones appear in the TCRdb table, and some are missing; sequencing was by immunoSEQ multiplex PCR. The sample lists more than 100,000 clones, roughly 90% occurring once. The input for sequencing was peripheral blood, taken before any cancer treatment. These receptors came from a female donor older than 55 with stage I lung adenocarcinoma.

The chain employs TRBV5-4 and TRBJ2-3; 10 positions agree with TRBD2. Germline CDR1 SGHNT, CDR2 YYREEE (reference sequence). The CDR3 is made up of 16 amino acids. V lost 0 bases and J lost 7; bases outside the gene matches: 8. CDR3 coding DNA: TGTGCCAGCAGCTTGGCCGAGCGGGAGGGCTTGAATACGCAGTATTTT. As protein: CASSLAEREGLNTQYF.

The chain uses TRBV19 and TRBJ1-2; D may be TRBD1 (6 bases). The V end was cut by 0 bases, the J end by 4 bases, with 6 bases between. Germline CDR1 reads LNHDA; CDR2 reads SQIVND (reference sequence). CDR3 size: 13 residues. The CDR3 sequence is CASSIDRGYGYTF. Here the CDR3 DNA reads TGTGCCAGTAGTATAGACAGGGGCTATGGCTACACCTTC.

The genes are TRBV4-1 and TRBJ1-4; tentatively, D is TRBD1 (6 bases). Germline V lookup: CDR1 MGHRA, CDR2 YSYEKL. The CDR3 extends over 14 amino acids. V lost 5 bases, J lost 8 bases, and 15 bases lay in between. The CDR3 DNA reads TGCGCCAGCAGCAAGGACAGCCTAGTAGAAAAACTGTTTTTT. It is translated as CASSKDSLVEKLFF.

This rearrangement joins TRBV27 to TRBJ1-3; TRBD1 might be the D (6 bases). Trimming removed 6 bases from V and 2 bases from J, with 14 bases in between. Germline assignment: CDR1 MNHEY and CDR2 SMNVEV (reference sequence). The length of the CDR3 is 15 residues. The DNA for the CDR3 is TGTGCCAGCAGAGAACAGGGTGTGGCTGGAAACACCATATATTTT. It codes for CASREQGVAGNTIYF.

V gene TRBV2 combines with J gene TRBJ1-3; perhaps TRBD1 as D (5 bases). This CDR3 is 15 amino acids long. The germline V and J ends were trimmed by 6 bases and 0 bases, with 12 bases remaining between them. CDR1 SNHLY and CDR2 FYNNEI come from the germline V gene. DNA for the CDR3: TGTGCCAGCAGCCGGGACGCTTACTCTGGAAACACCATATATTTT. This gives the protein CASSRDAYSGNTIYF.

V is TRBV10-3 and J is TRBJ2-3, with 9 bases matching TRBD1. CDR3 length: 14 amino acids. CDR1 is ENHRY and CDR2 is SYGVKD in the germline V gene. Unmatched junction bases numbered 6, after V lost 10 bases and J lost 1 base. CDR3 in amino acids: CATRTGVGTDTQYF. CDR3 nucleotide sequence: TGTGCCACCAGGACAGGGGTTGGCACAGATACGCAGTATTTT.

The chain combines TRBV18 with TRBJ2-1; TRBD1 agrees at 7 bases. Germline CDR1 and CDR2: KGHSH and LQKENI. J gave up 3 bases and V 1 base, and 3 bases lay outside the gene matches. CDR3 length equals 15 residues. CDR3 residues: CASSPLGQYYNEQFF. The DNA for the CDR3 is TGTGCCAGCTCACCACTGGGACAGTACTACAATGAGCAGTTCTTC.

This chain connects TRBV27 to TRBJ2-5; 9 bases match TRBD2. The CDR3 contains 17 residues. After removal of 2 bases from V and 3 bases from J, the junction contained 10 bases not matched to a gene. The germline CDR1 and CDR2 sequences are MNHEY and SMNVEV (reference sequence). The CDR3 coding sequence is TGTGCCAGCAGTTTAGGTCCGGCGGGAGGGGGAAAAGAGACCCAGTACTTC. Its translation is CASSLGPAGGGKETQYF.

This chain connects TRBV28 to TRBJ2-7; 7 bases line up with TRBD2. Trimming at V came to 2 bases and at J to 8 bases, leaving 6 bases not matched to a gene. CDR1 is MDHEN, CDR2 SYDVKM, per germline. CDR3 size: 13 residues. This CDR3 is CASSLGAGIKQYF. The CDR3 DNA is TGTGCCAGCAGTTTAGGAGCGGGGATCAAGCAGTACTTC. Complete variable domain (other parts from reference TRBV28 and TRBJ2-7): DVKVTQSSRYLVKRTGEKVFLECVQDMDHENMFWYRQDPGLGLRLIYFSYDVKMKEKGDIPEGYSVSREKKERFSLILESASTNQTSMYLCASSLGAGIKQYFGPGTRLTVT.

CDR3 sequence: CASSVILAGETQYF. In nucleotides, the CDR3 is TGTGCCAGCAGTGTTATTCTAGCGGGGGAGACCCAGTACTTC. The chain uses TRBV2 and TRBJ2-5; TRBD2 matches 9 bases. V lost 4 bases, J lost 5 bases, and 5 bases stayed unmatched. This CDR3 is 14 amino acids long. Germline CDR1 is SNHLY and CDR2 is FYNNEI.

V is TRBV12-5 and J is TRBJ2-3; D might be TRBD1 (5 bases). V was pared by 3 bases and J by 6 bases, with 16 bases between. This CDR3 spans 15 amino acids. Germline V gene sequence: CDR1 LGHNT, CDR2 FRNRAP. The CDR3 region is CASGLGRGAGDTQYF. CDR3 sequence (DNA): TGTGCTAGTGGTTTAGGAAGGGGCGCCGGGGATACGCAGTATTTT. Variable domain in full (rest from reference TRBV12-5 and TRBJ2-3): DARVTQTPRHKVTEMGQEVTMRCQPILGHNTVFWYRQTMMQGLELLAYFRNRAPLDDSGMPKDRFSAEMPDATLATLKIQPSEPRDSAVYFCASGLGRGAGDTQYFGPGTRLTVL.

This sequence joins TRBV10-2 and TRBJ2-1, with D perhaps TRBD1 (6 bases). Per germline, CDR1 WSHSY and CDR2 SAAADI. The CDR3 covers 14 residues. V was shortened by 6 bases and J by 4 bases, with 13 bases between the two germline ends. CDR3 residues: CASRIGGTYNEQFF. The CDR3 DNA follows: TGCGCCAGCAGGATTGGGGGCACATACAATGAGCAGTTCTTC.

Here the CDR3 reads CASSLQGSNQPQHF. In DNA form, the CDR3 reads TGTGCCAGCAGCTTACAGGGGAGCAATCAGCCCCAGCATTTT. The rearrangement links TRBV5-4 to TRBJ1-5; TRBD1 matches 7 bases. This CDR3 has 14 residues. V was clipped by 2 bases and J by 1 base; unmatched bases: 0. Germline V gene data show CDR1 as SGHNT and CDR2 as YYREEE (reference sequence).

This clone was detected once. Other DNA sequences from this sample encode an identical CDR3 as well. This sequence joins TRBV7-2 and TRBJ1-2, with D hard to call. V lost 1 base and J lost 4, with 10 bases in between. Germline-derived CDR1 and CDR2 are SGHTA and FQGNSA. There are 14 residues in the CDR3. Written as DNA, the CDR3 is TGTGCCAGCAGCTTAGTAGGGCCGACCTATGGCTACACCTTC. Protein product: CASSLVGPTYGYTF.

The rearrangement links TRBV10-2 to TRBJ1-5; no reliable D call. Germline CDR1 and CDR2: WSHSY and SAAADI. Deletions cut 7 bases from V and 5 bases from J, with 18 bases between. The CDR3 totals 15 residues. This CDR3 reads CASTSARERDQPQHF. The CDR3, as DNA: TGCGCCAGCACTTCGGCGAGAGAGCGGGATCAGCCCCAGCATTTT.

The chain is built from TRBV6-5 and TRBJ2-7; 8 bases map to TRBD1. The V and J ends lost 6 bases and 5 bases, in that order; junction bases with no gene match: 6. Germline assignment: CDR1 MNHEY and CDR2 SVGAGI. CDR3 length equals 13 residues. The CDR3 coding sequence is TGTGCCAGCAGCCGGACAGGGTACCACGAGCAGTACTTC. Translated, it gives CASSRTGYHEQYF.

The sample holds one count of this clone. The chain couples TRBV2 to TRBJ2-1, with D uncertain. This CDR3 spans 12 amino acids. V was trimmed by 4 bases and J by 8 bases, leaving 9 bases between them. CDR1 is SNHLY, CDR2 FYNNEI, per germline. This CDR3 is CASSGQFDEQFF. Here the CDR3 DNA reads TGTGCCAGCAGTGGCCAGTTCGATGAGCAGTTCTTC.

The V gene is TRBV4-2, the J gene TRBJ1-1; the D is unclear. The CDR3 contains 14 residues. The V and J ends lost 4 bases and 1 base respectively, with 10 bases between them. Germline V gene data show CDR1 as LGHNA and CDR2 as YNFKEQ. The CDR3 bases are TGTGCCAGCAGCCTTAGTAAGGAGAACACTGAAGCTTTCTTT. It encodes CASSLSKENTEAFF.

The chain couples TRBV11-2 to TRBJ2-5; D might be TRBD1 (5 bases). V lost 5 bases and J lost 1, with 14 bases in between. The germline CDR1 and CDR2 sequences are SGHAT and FQNNGV. The CDR3 sequence is 15 residues long. The CDR3 is CASSPKTGFQETQYF. Written as DNA, the CDR3 is TGTGCCAGCAGCCCGAAAACAGGATTCCAAGAGACCCAGTACTTC.

This chain links TRBV25-1 with TRBJ1-2; D is perhaps TRBD1 (5 bases). The germline V and J ends were trimmed by 5 bases and 8 bases, with 18 bases remaining between them. The CDR3 length is 14 residues. Per germline, CDR1 MGHDK and CDR2 SYGVNS. The CDR3 loop reads CASSRTGTSSGYTF. As DNA, the CDR3 is TGTGCCAGCAGTCGAACCGGGACGTCCTCCGGCTACACCTTC.

This chain joins TRBV2 and TRBJ1-1; 9 bases fit TRBD1. Looked up from germline, CDR1 is SNHLY and CDR2 is FYNNEI. The trim removed 6 bases at V and 3 bases at J, leaving 17 bases unmatched. The CDR3 covers 18 residues. CDR3 amino acids: CASSKPHTGGERYTEAFF. CDR3 DNA: TGTGCCAGCAGCAAACCACATACAGGGGGCGAGCGGTACACTGAAGCTTTCTTT.

The J gene is TRBJ1-5, the V gene TRBV19; TRBD1 matches at 9 bases. This CDR3 is 14 amino acids long. After removal of 7 bases from V and 8 bases from J, the junction contained 9 bases not matched to a gene. CDR1 LNHDA and CDR2 SQIVND come from the germline V gene (reference sequence). In nucleotides, the CDR3 is TGTGCCAGTAAAAAGGGACAGGGTAATGAGCCCCAGCATTTT. This gives the protein CASKKGQGNEPQHF.

J is TRBJ1-5 and V is TRBV30, with D uncertain. The V gene's germline CDR1 is GTSNPN and CDR2 SVGIG (reference sequence). The CDR3 runs to 14 residues. The V end was cut by 2 bases, the J end by 5 bases, with 13 bases between. CDR3 DNA: TGTGCCTGGAGTTTTTCTGCACAGCATCAGCCCCAGCATTTT. Protein sequence: CAWSFSAQHQPQHF.